This section outlines one T cell receptor beta chain sequence together with its context. Its target antigen remains unknown. No per-base quality is available; no much larger clone lies one base away. This specimen comes from a study of sequential checkpoint blockade in melanoma (dated by TCRdb to the late 2010s). In the study overall: Patients were assigned by 1:1 randomization to either first-line nivolumab followed by ipilimumab (arm A) or ipilimumab followed by nivolumab (arm B). Both trial sequences were followed by maintenance nivolumab. What the research found in general, with its limitations: The model for predicting response that combines TCR metrics with mutation burden needs to be validated in larger, independent patient cohorts.

Including the terminal cysteine and phenylalanine, the CDR3 comprises 17 residues. Just CDR3 DNA is preserved here, 51 bases in frame from base 1. Trimming removed 4 bases from V and 0 bases from J, leaving 16 bases between the germline ends. The germline V gene encodes CDR1 SEHNR and CDR2 FQNEAQ (reference sequence). TCRbeta CDR3 regions were immunosequenced from genomic DNA with the immunoSEQ Assay. Before high-throughput sequencing, genomic DNA was amplified using bias-controlled multiplex PCR. On the study's bioinformatics: To quantify the absolute abundance of each unique TCRbeta CDR3 region, the sequences were collapsed and filtered. Clonality, defined as 1 minus Pielou's evenness, was calculated using only productive rearrangements. A previously published method was used to identify clones whose frequencies were significantly greater in on-treatment samples than in baseline samples. What TCRdb holds here is the immuneACCESS table cut down to in-frame rearrangements. Part of the clones is not present; checked against another copy, under half of the missing clones reflect an unresolved V gene, and the others are unexplained. The V and J calls and the clone size are those of that table, but D and trimming were determined from the DNA. The sample profile shows under 25,000 clones; approximately 72% of them were found once. The ten largest clones represent around 35% of the sample.

Sample treatment or condition, as interpreted from the label and publication: randomized to nivolumab then ipilimumab (arm A) or the reverse (arm B). No trial patient had received prior DNA-damaging chemotherapy. A FACS Aria II flow cytometer was used to sort live CD3+CD8+ cells that were negative for CD19 and CD56 from thawed PBMCs. CheckMate 064, a randomized, open-label phase II trial of sequential checkpoint blockade, was the source of the samples, all of which came from patients with melanoma. Peripheral blood mononuclear cells were collected by leukapheresis, purified with Ficoll-Paque, and frozen in human serum with roughly 10% DMSO. Purity of sorted blood CD3+CD8+ cells was verified at >95% immediately after sorting, followed by DNA extraction.

Sequences were derived from CD8+ T cells sorted from blood (inferred from file names), sampled from a patient given nivolumab and ipilimumab in sequence. The rearranged segments are TRBV7-9 and TRBJ1-3; D gene: possibly TRBD1, on 6 matching bases. The receptor comes from a human donor with melanoma. The sequenced DNA is TGTGCCAGCAGCTCTTCCCCGGACAGCTACTCTGGAAACACCATATATTTT. Its translation is CASSSSPDSYSGNTIYF.